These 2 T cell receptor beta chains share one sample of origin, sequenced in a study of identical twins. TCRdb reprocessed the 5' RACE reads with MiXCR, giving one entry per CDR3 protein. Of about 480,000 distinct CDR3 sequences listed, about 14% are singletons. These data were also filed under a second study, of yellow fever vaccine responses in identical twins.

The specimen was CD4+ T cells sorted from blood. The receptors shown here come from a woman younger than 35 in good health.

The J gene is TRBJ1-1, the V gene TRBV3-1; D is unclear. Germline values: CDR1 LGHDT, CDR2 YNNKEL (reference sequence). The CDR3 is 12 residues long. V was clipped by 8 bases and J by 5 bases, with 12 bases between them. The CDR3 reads CASGLGVTEAFF. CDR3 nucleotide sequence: TGTGCCAGCGGGCTTGGGGTGACTGAAGCTTTCTTT.

The CDR3 loop is CASSWDRVNSPLHF. The CDR3 DNA reads as TGTGCCAGCAGCTGGGACAGGGTCAATTCACCCCTCCACTTT. The V gene is TRBV11-2, the J gene TRBJ1-6, with 9 bases matching TRBD1. V was clipped by 4 bases and J by 7 bases; unmatched bases: 2. CDR3 size: 14 residues. Germline lookup yields CDR1 SGHAT and CDR2 FQNNGV.